This T cell receptor (beta chain) came from a study of CD8 T cells in Susac syndrome. In the case of this clonotype: Its matching antigen is unknown.

Whole-study findings and limits: The authors acknowledged that the study's TCR sequencing and HLA analysis involved relatively few individuals.

Random hexamers were used to reverse transcribe 0.5 to 1 ug of RNA. TCR beta CDR3 was amplified by immunoSEQ multiplex PCR. This amplification extended across 54 Vbeta and 13 Jbeta segments. TCRdb reanalysed the immunoSEQ multiplex PCR reads using MiXCR and keeps one entry per CDR3 protein. The sample shows about 150,000 distinct CDR3 sequences, around 96% of them seen only once. J gave up 3 bases and V 6 bases, and 5 bases lay outside the gene matches. There are 14 residues in the CDR3. Germline loops: CDR1 MGHDK, CDR2 SYGVNS. The sequenced target, TCR beta, came from blood CD8+ and CD4+ T cells. The receptor was isolated from a human donor with multiple sclerosis. Sequenced sample: CD8+ T cells from PBMCs. V usage is TRBV25-1 and J usage is TRBJ2-5; 9 nucleotides match TRBD1. The CDR3, as DNA: TGTGCCAGCAGAAGGGGACAGGGAGAAGAGACCCAGTACTTC. Translation: CASRRGQGEETQYF.